A selection of T cell receptor beta chains follows, all from one sample in a study of blood T cell repertoires in COVID-19. This table comes from immunoSEQ multiplex PCR, and its TCRdb copy is limited to in-frame clones, with some not included. The sample shows roughly 150,000 clones, roughly 93% of them seen only once. The specimen sequenced was peripheral blood. The receptors stem from a man aged 18 to 30 with COVID-19, enrolled during active disease. Both conserved end residues are part of each CDR3. The D gene is left open where the match is weak. The size of a clone is reported for some rows only, either as once, few or many, or as a class for expanded clones.

V gene	CDR3 length	D gene	J gene	clone size	CDR3 protein	CDR3 DNA
TRBV27	12	-	TRBJ2-5	-	CASSLTGETQYF	TGTGCCAGCAGTTTGACGGGAGAGACCCAGTACTTC
TRBV6-6	15	TRBD1	TRBJ1-5	-	CASSYETGTHQPQHF	TGTGCCAGCAGCTACGAGACAGGGACCCATCAGCCCCAGCATTTT
TRBV9	15	TRBD2	TRBJ2-7	-	CASSFTSSGRSEQYF	TGTGCCAGCAGCTTCACCTCTAGCGGGAGGAGCGAGCAGTACTTC
TRBV5-1	16	TRBD2	TRBJ2-1	-	CASTPSGGGSYNEQFF	TGCGCCAGCACCCCAAGCGGGGGGGGCTCCTACAATGAGCAGTTCTTC
TRBV7-9	15	TRBD2	TRBJ2-7	once	CASSLPGLADYEQYF	TGTGCCAGCAGCTTACCCGGACTAGCAGATTACGAGCAGTACTTC
TRBV6-5	15	-	TRBJ1-3	once	CASSREGRSGNTIYF	TGTGCCAGCAGTCGGGAGGGAAGGTCTGGAAACACCATATATTTT
TRBV5-6	17	TRBD1	TRBJ2-2	-	CASRDRKGPSNTGELFF	TGTGCCAGCAGGGACAGGAAGGGACCCTCGAACACCGGGGAGCTGTTTTTT
TRBV5-6	13	-	TRBJ1-1	-	CASSPGGVGEAFF	TGTGCCAGCAGCCCGGGAGGGGTCGGTGAAGCTTTCTTT
TRBV18	15	TRBD2	TRBJ2-7	-	CASSPLAGGPYEQYF	TGTGCCAGCTCACCACTAGCGGGGGGACCCTACGAGCAGTACTTC
TRBV6-5	14	-	TRBJ1-2	-	CASSRTNRVDGYTF	TGTGCCAGCAGCCGCACGAACAGGGTAGATGGCTACACCTTC
TRBV3-1/TRBV3-2	15	TRBD2	TRBJ2-2	-	CASSQPSGVTGELFF	TGTGCCAGCAGCCAGCCTAGCGGGGTTACCGGGGAGCTGTTTTTT
TRBV6-5	14	-	TRBJ1-5	-	CASSRPGSGQPQHF	TGTGCCAGCAGCCGCCCAGGTTCTGGTCAGCCCCAGCATTTT
TRBV4-1	16	-	TRBJ1-2	-	CASSPPLADFMNGYTF	TGCGCCAGCAGCCCCCCTTTGGCCGATTTTATGAATGGCTACACCTTC
TRBV4-1	12	-	TRBJ2-2	-	CASSQAVGELFF	TGCGCCAGCAGCCAAGCCGTTGGGGAGCTGTTTTTT
TRBV3-1/TRBV3-2	14	-	TRBJ1-1	-	CASSQDLRGTEAFF	TGTGCCAGCAGCCAAGACCTTCGGGGCACTGAAGCTTTCTTT
TRBV4-3	15	TRBD2	TRBJ2-1	-	CASSRVAGHYNEQFF	TGCGCCAGCAGCCGGGTAGCGGGACACTACAATGAGCAGTTCTTC
TRBV28	12	-	TRBJ1-2	-	CASSKGLHGYTF	TGTGCCAGCAGTAAGGGGCTCCATGGCTACACCTTC
TRBV24-1	14	TRBD1	TRBJ1-2	-	CATSVPDRVYGYTF	TGTGCCACCAGTGTACCGGACAGGGTCTATGGCTACACCTTC
TRBV21-1	16	-	TRBJ2-2	-	CASDRGYNGRLMELFF	TGTGCCAGCGACAGGGGATACAATGGTCGTTTAATGGAGCTGTTTTTT
TRBV7-2	17	TRBD2	TRBJ2-2	-	CASSKGLAGGYTGELFF	TGTGCCAGCAGCAAGGGACTAGCGGGAGGATACACCGGGGAGCTGTTTTTT
TRBV27	14	-	TRBJ1-1	-	CASTSRGGNTEAFF	TGTGCCAGCACCTCGAGGGGGGGAAACACTGAAGCTTTCTTT
TRBV9	16	TRBD1	TRBJ2-7	-	CASSPGTEQSTYEQYF	TGTGCCAGCAGCCCAGGGACAGAGCAGAGCACCTACGAGCAGTACTTC
TRBV10-3	13	TRBD2	TRBJ2-7	-	CATRQGLEGEQYF	TGTGCCACCAGGCAGGGACTAGAGGGCGAGCAGTACTTC
TRBV28	15	TRBD2	TRBJ2-1	-	CASRPVGLPYNEQFF	TGTGCCAGCAGGCCCGTGGGACTACCCTACAATGAGCAGTTCTTC
TRBV30	15	-	TRBJ1-1	-	CAWILYRYKNTEAFF	TGTGCCTGGATTCTCTACAGATATAAGAACACTGAAGCTTTCTTT
TRBV5-1	13	TRBD1	TRBJ1-2	-	CASRPQGGGGYTF	TGCGCCAGCCGCCCACAGGGGGGTGGTGGCTACACCTTC
TRBV9	18	TRBD2	TRBJ2-2	-	CASSVATSGGANTGELFF	TGTGCCAGCAGCGTAGCTACGAGCGGGGGCGCGAACACCGGGGAGCTGTTTTTT
TRBV27	14	-	TRBJ2-7	-	CASSSALSSYEQYF	TGTGCCAGCAGTTCGGCACTAAGCTCCTACGAGCAGTACTTC
TRBV27	17	TRBD1	TRBJ1-2	-	CASSLLAGTAKASGYTF	TGTGCCAGCAGTTTATTGGCCGGGACAGCCAAGGCAAGTGGCTACACCTTC
TRBV3-1/TRBV3-2	20	-	TRBJ2-3	-	CASSQDLPWVIAASTDTQYF	TGTGCCAGCAGCCAAGATCTACCCTGGGTAATAGCGGCTAGCACAGATACGCAGTATTTT
TRBV28	13	TRBD1	TRBJ1-2	-	CASSLDRATGYTF	TGTGCCAGCAGTCTGGACAGGGCTACGGGCTACACCTTC
TRBV9	15	-	TRBJ1-1	-	CASSVVVGLNTEAFF	TGTGCCAGCAGCGTAGTCGTCGGTTTGAACACTGAAGCTTTCTTT
TRBV5-4	14	-	TRBJ2-7	-	CASSLEREPYEQYF	TGTGCCAGCAGCTTGGAGAGGGAGCCCTACGAGCAGTACTTC
TRBV27	13	TRBD1	TRBJ2-7	-	CASGQGASYEQYF	TGTGCCAGTGGACAGGGGGCGTCTTACGAGCAGTACTTC
TRBV11-3	13	TRBD2	TRBJ2-7	once	CASSSILAGRQYF	TGTGCCAGCAGCTCAATCCTAGCGGGACGGCAGTACTTC
TRBV29-1	16	TRBD1	TRBJ2-1	-	CSARHRGDTYPGEQFF	TGCAGCGCCCGCCACAGGGGTGACACGTACCCGGGTGAGCAGTTCTTC
TRBV30	14	-	TRBJ2-3	-	CAWRSGEPTDTQYF	TGTGCCTGGAGGTCAGGGGAGCCCACAGATACGCAGTATTTT
TRBV2	11	-	TRBJ2-1	-	CARGDFGGWVF	TGTGCCAGAGGGGACTTCGGGGGTTGGGTCTTC
TRBV15	15	TRBD1	TRBJ1-2	-	CATSRGYVGQDGYTF	TGTGCCACCAGCAGAGGGTATGTCGGACAGGATGGCTACACCTTC
TRBV4-3	16	TRBD1	TRBJ2-3	-	CASSQARQGSRDTQYF	TGCGCCAGCAGCCAAGCCCGACAGGGGTCCAGGGATACGCAGTATTTT
TRBV5-1	13	TRBD1	TRBJ1-2	-	CASSADREDGYTF	TGCGCCAGCAGCGCGGACAGGGAGGATGGCTACACCTTC
TRBV5-1	16	-	TRBJ2-2	-	CASSRLLERAGGELFF	TGCGCCAGCAGCCGGCTATTAGAGAGGGCCGGCGGGGAGCTGTTTTTT
TRBV24-1	12	TRBD1	TRBJ1-5	-	CATSDPGGAQHF	TGTGCCACCAGTGACCCAGGGGGCGCCCAGCATTTT
TRBV4-1	17	-	TRBJ2-3	-	CASSQDRGGTLPDTQYF	TGCGCCAGCAGCCAAGATCGAGGAGGGACGTTACCAGATACGCAGTATTTT
TRBV2	13	-	TRBJ1-5	-	CASKIQPSQPQHF	TGTGCCAGCAAAATACAACCCAGTCAGCCCCAGCATTTT
TRBV24-1	18	TRBD1	TRBJ1-5	once	CATSDGGTGSRRGQPQHF	TGTGCCACCAGTGATGGCGGGACAGGGAGCAGGAGAGGTCAGCCCCAGCATTTT
TRBV24-1	16	TRBD1	TRBJ1-3	-	CATSDGQGPSGNTIYF	TGTGCCACCAGTGATGGACAGGGCCCTTCTGGAAACACCATATATTTT
TRBV18	17	-	TRBJ1-1	-	CASSPPRGEGRNTEAFF	TGTGCCAGCTCACCACCTCGGGGTGAGGGTAGGAACACTGAAGCTTTCTTT
TRBV6-6	15	TRBD1	TRBJ2-7	medium-sized	CASRDRTGGLYEQYF	TGTGCCAGCAGAGACAGGACAGGGGGTTTGTACGAGCAGTACTTC
TRBV5-8	14	-	TRBJ1-1	-	CASSYTGTNTEAFF	TGTGCCAGCAGCTACACAGGAACGAACACTGAAGCTTTCTTT
TRBV19	15	-	TRBJ1-5	-	CATLARGNGNQPQHF	TGTGCCACTCTCGCCCGGGGTAACGGCAATCAGCCCCAGCATTTT